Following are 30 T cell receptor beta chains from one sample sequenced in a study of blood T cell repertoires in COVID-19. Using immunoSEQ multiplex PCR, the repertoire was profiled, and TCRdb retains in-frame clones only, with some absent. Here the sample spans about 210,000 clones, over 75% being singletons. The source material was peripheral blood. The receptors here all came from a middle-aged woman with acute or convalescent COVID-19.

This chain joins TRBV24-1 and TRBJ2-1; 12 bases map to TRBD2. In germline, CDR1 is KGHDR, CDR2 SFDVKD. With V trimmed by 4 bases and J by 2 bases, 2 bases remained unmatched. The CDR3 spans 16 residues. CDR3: CATSDSSGGAYNEQFF. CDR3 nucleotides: TGTGCCACCAGTGACTCTAGCGGGGGGGCCTACAATGAGCAGTTCTTC.

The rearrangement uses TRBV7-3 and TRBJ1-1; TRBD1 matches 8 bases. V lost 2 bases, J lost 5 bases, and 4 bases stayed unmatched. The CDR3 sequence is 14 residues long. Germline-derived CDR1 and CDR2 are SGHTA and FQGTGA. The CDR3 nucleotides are TGTGCCAGCAGCTTACAGGGGGCGAGAACTGAAGCTTTCTTT. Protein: CASSLQGARTEAFF.

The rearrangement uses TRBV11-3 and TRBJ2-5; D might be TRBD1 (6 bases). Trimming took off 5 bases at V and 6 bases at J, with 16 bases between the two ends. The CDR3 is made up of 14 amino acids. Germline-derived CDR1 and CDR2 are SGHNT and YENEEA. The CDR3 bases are TGTGCCAGCAGCCCAAGGGAGACAGGACAGACCCAGTACTTC. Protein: CASSPRETGQTQYF. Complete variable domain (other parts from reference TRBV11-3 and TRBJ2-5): EAGVVQSPRYKIIEKKQPVAFWCNPISGHNTLYWYLQNLGQGPELLIRYENEEAVDDSQLPKDRFSAERLKGVDSTLKIQPAELGDSAVYLCASSPRETGQTQYFGPGTRLLVL.

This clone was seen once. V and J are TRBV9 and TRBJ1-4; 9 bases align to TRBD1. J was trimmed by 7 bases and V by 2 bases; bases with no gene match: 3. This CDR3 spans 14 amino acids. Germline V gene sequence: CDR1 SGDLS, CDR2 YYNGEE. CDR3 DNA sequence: TGTGCCAGCAGCGTGGGACAGGGAGGTGAAAAACTGTTTTTT. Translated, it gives CASSVGQGGEKLFF.

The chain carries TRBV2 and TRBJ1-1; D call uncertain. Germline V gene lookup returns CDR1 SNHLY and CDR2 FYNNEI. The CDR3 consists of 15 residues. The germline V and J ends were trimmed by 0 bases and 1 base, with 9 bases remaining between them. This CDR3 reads CASSEAWARNTEAFF. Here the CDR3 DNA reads TGTGCCAGCAGTGAAGCGTGGGCGCGGAACACTGAAGCTTTCTTT.

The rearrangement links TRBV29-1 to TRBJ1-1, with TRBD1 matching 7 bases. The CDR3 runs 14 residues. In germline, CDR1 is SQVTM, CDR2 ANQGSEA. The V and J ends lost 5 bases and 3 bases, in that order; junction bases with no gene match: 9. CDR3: CSVYSDRDDTEAFF. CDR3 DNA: TGCAGCGTTTACTCCGACAGGGATGACACTGAAGCTTTCTTT.

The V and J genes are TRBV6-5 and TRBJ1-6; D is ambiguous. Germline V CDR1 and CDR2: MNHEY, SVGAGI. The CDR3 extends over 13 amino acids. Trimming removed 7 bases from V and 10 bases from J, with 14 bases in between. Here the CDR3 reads CASILRRESPLHF. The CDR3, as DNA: TGTGCCAGCATTCTCAGGAGGGAGTCACCCCTCCACTTT.

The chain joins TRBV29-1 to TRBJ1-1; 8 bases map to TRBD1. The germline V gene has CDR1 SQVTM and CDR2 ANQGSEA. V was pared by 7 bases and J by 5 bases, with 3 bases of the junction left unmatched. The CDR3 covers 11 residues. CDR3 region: CSATGGTEAFF. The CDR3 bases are TGCAGCGCCACAGGGGGTACTGAAGCTTTCTTT.

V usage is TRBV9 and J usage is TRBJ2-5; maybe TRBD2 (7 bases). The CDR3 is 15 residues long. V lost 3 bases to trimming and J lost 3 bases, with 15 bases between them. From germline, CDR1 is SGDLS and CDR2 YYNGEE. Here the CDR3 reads CASSGDGGAKETQYF. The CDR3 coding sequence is TGTGCCAGCAGCGGGGATGGGGGGGCTAAAGAGACCCAGTACTTC.

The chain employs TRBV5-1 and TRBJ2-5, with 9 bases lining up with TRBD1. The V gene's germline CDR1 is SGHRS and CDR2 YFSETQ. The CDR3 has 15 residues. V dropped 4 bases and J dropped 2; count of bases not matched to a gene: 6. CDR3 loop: CASSPVTGGQETQYF. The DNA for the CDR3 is TGCGCCAGCAGCCCGGTGACAGGGGGGCAAGAGACCCAGTACTTC.

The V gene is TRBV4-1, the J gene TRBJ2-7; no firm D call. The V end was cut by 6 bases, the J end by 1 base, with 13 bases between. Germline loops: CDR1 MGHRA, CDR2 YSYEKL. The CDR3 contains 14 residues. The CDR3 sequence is CASSRNLVSYEQYV. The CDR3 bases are TGCGCCAGCAGTCGAAACTTGGTTTCCTACGAGCAGTACGTC.

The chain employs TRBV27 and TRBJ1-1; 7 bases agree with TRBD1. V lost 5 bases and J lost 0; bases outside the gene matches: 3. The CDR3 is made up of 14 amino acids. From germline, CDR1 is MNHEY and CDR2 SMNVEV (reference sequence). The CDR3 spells CASSEDRLNTEAFF. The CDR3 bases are TGTGCCAGCAGTGAGGACAGGCTGAACACTGAAGCTTTCTTT.

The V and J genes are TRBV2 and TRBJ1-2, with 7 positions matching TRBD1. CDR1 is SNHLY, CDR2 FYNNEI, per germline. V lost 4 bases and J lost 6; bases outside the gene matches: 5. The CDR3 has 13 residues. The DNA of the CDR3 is TGTGCCAGCAGTGTAAGACAGGGAGATGGCTACACCTTC. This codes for CASSVRQGDGYTF.

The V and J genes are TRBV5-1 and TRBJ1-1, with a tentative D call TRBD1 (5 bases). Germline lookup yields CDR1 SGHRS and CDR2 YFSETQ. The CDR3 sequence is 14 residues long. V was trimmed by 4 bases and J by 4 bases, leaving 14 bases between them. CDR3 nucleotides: TGCGCCAGCAGCCGCGAGCAGGGCGTCACTGAAGCTTTCTTT. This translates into CASSREQGVTEAFF.

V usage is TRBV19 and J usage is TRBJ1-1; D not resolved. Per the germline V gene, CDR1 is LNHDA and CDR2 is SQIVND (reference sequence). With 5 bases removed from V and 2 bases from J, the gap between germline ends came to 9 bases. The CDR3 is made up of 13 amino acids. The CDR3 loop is CASSYQINTEAFF. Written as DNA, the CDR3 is TGTGCCAGTAGTTATCAGATAAACACTGAAGCTTTCTTT.

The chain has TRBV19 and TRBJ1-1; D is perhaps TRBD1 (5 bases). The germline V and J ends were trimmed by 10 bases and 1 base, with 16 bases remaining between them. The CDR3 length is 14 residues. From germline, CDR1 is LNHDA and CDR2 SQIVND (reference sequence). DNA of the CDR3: TGTGCCACCACATGGGGCAGTGCGAACACTGAAGCTTTCTTT. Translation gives CATTWGSANTEAFF.

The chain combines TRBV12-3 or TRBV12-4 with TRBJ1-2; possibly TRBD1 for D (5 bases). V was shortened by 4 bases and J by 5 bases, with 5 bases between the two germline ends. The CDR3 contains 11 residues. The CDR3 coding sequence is TGTGCCAGCAGTTCAGGGTATGGCTACACCTTC. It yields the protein CASSSGYGYTF.

CDR3 sequence: CAISAQGGYGYTF. The CDR3 bases are TGTGCCATCAGCGCGCAGGGGGGATATGGCTACACCTTC. The chain carries TRBV10-3 and TRBJ1-2; 7 bases match TRBD1. The CDR3 is 13 amino acids. The germline gives CDR1 ENHRY, CDR2 SYGVKD. V lost 6 bases and J lost 5; bases outside the gene matches: 6.

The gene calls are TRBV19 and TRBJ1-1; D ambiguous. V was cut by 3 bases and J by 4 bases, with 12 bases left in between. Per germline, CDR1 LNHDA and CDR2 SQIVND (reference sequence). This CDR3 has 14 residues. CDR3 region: CASSMTGYGTEAFF. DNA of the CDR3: TGTGCCAGTAGTATGACGGGGTATGGCACTGAAGCTTTCTTT.

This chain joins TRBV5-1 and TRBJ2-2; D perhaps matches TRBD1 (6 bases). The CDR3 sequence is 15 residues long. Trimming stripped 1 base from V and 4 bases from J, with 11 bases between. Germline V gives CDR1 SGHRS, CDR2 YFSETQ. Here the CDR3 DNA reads TGCGCCAGCAGCTTGACAGGGTGGGGCACCGGGGAGCTGTTTTTT. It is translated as CASSLTGWGTGELFF.

The DNA for the CDR3 is TGTGCCAGCAGTTTGTTGACAGGGTACGCCTATGGCTACACCTTC. It specifies CASSLLTGYAYGYTF. The rearrangement joins TRBV28 to TRBJ1-2, with 7 nucleotides matching TRBD1. The germline V gene encodes CDR1 MDHEN and CDR2 SYDVKM. The CDR3 has 15 residues. The J segment lost 4 bases and the V segment lost 3 bases, leaving 8 bases of the junction unmatched.

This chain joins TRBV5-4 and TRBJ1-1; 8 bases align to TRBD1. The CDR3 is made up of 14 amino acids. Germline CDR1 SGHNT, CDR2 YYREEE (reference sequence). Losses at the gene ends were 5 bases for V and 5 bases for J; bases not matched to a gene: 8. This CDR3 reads CASSKPGGETEAFF. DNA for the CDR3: TGTGCCAGCAGTAAGCCAGGGGGCGAGACTGAAGCTTTCTTT.

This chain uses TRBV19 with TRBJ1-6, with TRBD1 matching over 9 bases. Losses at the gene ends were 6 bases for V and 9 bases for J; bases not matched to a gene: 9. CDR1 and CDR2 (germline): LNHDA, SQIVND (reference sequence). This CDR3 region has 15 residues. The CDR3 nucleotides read TGTGCCAGTAGGACCGCGGACAGGGGAGGTTCACCCCTCCACTTT. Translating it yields CASRTADRGGSPLHF.

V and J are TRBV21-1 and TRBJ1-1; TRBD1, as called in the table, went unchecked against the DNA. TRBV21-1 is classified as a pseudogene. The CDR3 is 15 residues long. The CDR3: CASSTTQAPCPEAFF. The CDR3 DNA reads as TGTGCCAGCAGCACCACACAGGCCCCTTGCCCTGAAGCTTTCTTT.

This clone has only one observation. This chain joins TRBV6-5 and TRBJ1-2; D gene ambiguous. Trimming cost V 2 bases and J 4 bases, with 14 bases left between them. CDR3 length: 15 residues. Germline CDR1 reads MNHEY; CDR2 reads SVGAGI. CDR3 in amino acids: CASSYGSWASYGYTF. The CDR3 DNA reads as TGTGCCAGCAGTTACGGGTCGTGGGCGTCCTATGGCTACACCTTC.

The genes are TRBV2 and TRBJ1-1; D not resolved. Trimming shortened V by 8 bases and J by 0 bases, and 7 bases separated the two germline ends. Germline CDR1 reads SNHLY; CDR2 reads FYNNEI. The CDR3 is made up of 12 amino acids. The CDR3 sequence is CASGEVNTEAFF. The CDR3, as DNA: TGTGCCAGCGGGGAGGTGAACACTGAAGCTTTCTTT.

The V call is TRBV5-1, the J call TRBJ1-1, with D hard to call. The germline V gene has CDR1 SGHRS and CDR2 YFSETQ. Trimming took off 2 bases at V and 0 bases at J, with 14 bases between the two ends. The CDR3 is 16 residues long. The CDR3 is CASSFGRFYLNTEAFF. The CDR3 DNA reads TGCGCCAGCAGCTTCGGCAGGTTTTACTTGAACACTGAAGCTTTCTTT.

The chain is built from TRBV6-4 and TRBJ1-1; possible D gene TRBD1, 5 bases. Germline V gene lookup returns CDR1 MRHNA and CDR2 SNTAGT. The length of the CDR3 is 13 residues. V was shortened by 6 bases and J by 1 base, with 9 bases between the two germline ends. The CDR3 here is CASRGGSNTEAFF. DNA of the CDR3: TGTGCCAGCAGGGGGGGATCGAACACTGAAGCTTTCTTT.

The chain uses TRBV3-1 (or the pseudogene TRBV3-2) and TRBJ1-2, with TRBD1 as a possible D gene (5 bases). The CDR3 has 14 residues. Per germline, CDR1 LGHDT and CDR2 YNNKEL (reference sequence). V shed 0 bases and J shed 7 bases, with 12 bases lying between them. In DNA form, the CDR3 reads TGTGCCAGCAGCCAAGATCATCGGGGGTCTGGCTACACCTTC. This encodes CASSQDHRGSGYTF.

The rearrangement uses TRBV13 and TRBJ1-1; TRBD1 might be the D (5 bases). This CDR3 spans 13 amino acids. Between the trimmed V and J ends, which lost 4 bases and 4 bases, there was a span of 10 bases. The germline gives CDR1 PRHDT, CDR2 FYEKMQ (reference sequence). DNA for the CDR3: TGTGCCAGCAGCTCGGAAGGGGCCACTGAAGCTTTCTTT. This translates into CASSSEGATEAFF.